This is a list of T cell receptor beta chains from one sample in a study of identical twins. TCRdb reanalysed the 5' RACE reads using MiXCR and keeps one entry per CDR3 protein. This table has about 690,000 distinct CDR3 sequences, 5.5% to 6.5% appearing once. Sequenced material: naive T cells sorted from blood. These receptors originate from a man aged 18 to 35 in good health. The CDR3 runs from the conserved cysteine through the conserved F or W. Each record gives: V gene, J gene, clone size, D gene, CDR3 DNA, CDR3 protein. D genes are given only for firm matches. The size field is filled for only some rows; it gives once, few, many or a size class.

V gene: TRBV5-1; J gene: TRBJ2-5; clone size: many; D gene: -; CDR3 DNA: TGCGCCAGCAGTGAGGGATACCAAGAGACCCAGTACTTC; CDR3 protein: CASSEGYQETQYF
V gene: TRBV29-1; J gene: TRBJ1-1; clone size: many; D gene: TRBD1; CDR3 DNA: TGCAGCGTTGAAATGGACAGGGGAGAGGCTGAAGCTTTCTTT; CDR3 protein: CSVEMDRGEAEAFF
V gene: TRBV20-1; J gene: TRBJ2-3; clone size: many; D gene: -; CDR3 DNA: TGCAGTGCTAGAGATCTAACAGCAGATACGCAGTATTTT; CDR3 protein: CSARDLTADTQYF
V gene: TRBV6-2/TRBV6-3; J gene: TRBJ2-7; clone size: few; D gene: TRBD2; CDR3 DNA: TGTGCCAGCAGTTACCCCCAGCGGGAGGGCTCCTACGAGCAGTACTTC; CDR3 protein: CASSYPQREGSYEQYF
V gene: TRBV9; J gene: TRBJ2-3; clone size: many; D gene: -; CDR3 DNA: TGTGCCAGCAGCTCACCCGGACCCACAGATACGCAGTATTTT; CDR3 protein: CASSSPGPTDTQYF
V gene: TRBV24-1; J gene: TRBJ2-5; clone size: many; D gene: -; CDR3 DNA: TGTGCCACCAGTGATTTTCGCCAGGAGACCCAGTACTTC; CDR3 protein: CATSDFRQETQYF
V gene: TRBV9; J gene: TRBJ2-2; clone size: many; D gene: TRBD2; CDR3 DNA: TGTGCCAGCAGCGTAGCTACGACTAGCGGGAGCCTCGGAGGCACCGGGGAGCTGTTTTTT; CDR3 protein: CASSVATTSGSLGGTGELFF
V gene: TRBV7-6; J gene: TRBJ1-3; clone size: many; D gene: -; CDR3 DNA: TGTGCCAGCAGCTTGGCCGACGGAGACTCTGGAAACACCATATATTTT; CDR3 protein: CASSLADGDSGNTIYF
V gene: TRBV7-2; J gene: TRBJ1-1; clone size: few; D gene: -; CDR3 DNA: TGTGCCAGCAGCTTAAAGGGCCTCATGAACACTGAAGCTTTCTTT; CDR3 protein: CASSLKGLMNTEAFF
V gene: TRBV18; J gene: TRBJ1-5; clone size: many; D gene: TRBD1; CDR3 DNA: TGTGCCAGCTCACTTGGGACAGGGGTAAATCAGCCCCAGCATTTT; CDR3 protein: CASSLGTGVNQPQHF
V gene: TRBV19; J gene: TRBJ1-2; clone size: few; D gene: TRBD1; CDR3 DNA: TGTGCCAGTAGTAGAGGGACAGAACCAAACTATGGCTACACCTTC; CDR3 protein: CASSRGTEPNYGYTF
V gene: TRBV30; J gene: TRBJ2-1; clone size: -; D gene: TRBD2; CDR3 DNA: TGTGCCTGGAGCTACATAGCGGGAGGGGTTTCCTACAATGAGCAGTTCTTC; CDR3 protein: CAWSYIAGGVSYNEQFF
V gene: TRBV7-2; J gene: TRBJ2-2; clone size: -; D gene: -; CDR3 DNA: TGTGCCAGCAGCTTAGTAGGTGCGGCCGGGGAGCTGTTTTTT; CDR3 protein: CASSLVGAAGELFF
V gene: TRBV5-1; J gene: TRBJ2-2; clone size: many; D gene: TRBD2; CDR3 DNA: TGCGCCAGCCACCAAATCTCTAGCGGGAACACCGGGGAGCTGTTTTTT; CDR3 protein: CASHQISSGNTGELFF
V gene: TRBV28; J gene: TRBJ2-7; clone size: -; D gene: -; CDR3 DNA: TGTGCCAGCAGTGACCCCGACAGCTACGACCAGTACTTC; CDR3 protein: CASSDPDSYDQYF
V gene: TRBV7-2; J gene: TRBJ1-4; clone size: many; D gene: -; CDR3 DNA: TGTGCCAGCAGCTTAGCGGCAGGGGCTAATGAAAAACTGTTTTTT; CDR3 protein: CASSLAAGANEKLFF
V gene: TRBV7-9; J gene: TRBJ2-3; clone size: many; D gene: -; CDR3 DNA: TGTGCCAGCAGCCCCGAGAAGAATACGCAGTATTTT; CDR3 protein: CASSPEKNTQYF
V gene: TRBV24-1; J gene: TRBJ2-3; clone size: few; D gene: -; CDR3 DNA: TGTGCCACCAGTGATTTGGGCTTCACAGATACGCAGTATTTT; CDR3 protein: CATSDLGFTDTQYF
V gene: TRBV28; J gene: TRBJ1-4; clone size: many; D gene: -; CDR3 DNA: TGTGCCAGCAGTTTGGAGGGGAACGAAAAACTGTTTTTT; CDR3 protein: CASSLEGNEKLFF
V gene: TRBV2; J gene: TRBJ1-5; clone size: -; D gene: -; CDR3 DNA: TGTGCCAGCAGTGAGGAGGGACTTCTTAGCAATCAGCCCCAGCATTTT; CDR3 protein: CASSEEGLLSNQPQHF
V gene: TRBV6-6; J gene: TRBJ2-1; clone size: -; D gene: -; CDR3 DNA: TGTGCCAGCAGCACTCGAGTCAATGAGCAGTTCTTC; CDR3 protein: CASSTRVNEQFF
V gene: TRBV7-2; J gene: TRBJ2-1; clone size: few; D gene: -; CDR3 DNA: TGTGCCAGCAGCTTAGCGCACAGCGGCTCCTACAATGAGCAGTTCTTC; CDR3 protein: CASSLAHSGSYNEQFF
V gene: TRBV11-2; J gene: TRBJ2-7; clone size: many; D gene: TRBD2; CDR3 DNA: TGTGCCAGCAGCTTAAACCCGGCACTAGCGGGAGGGCACTACGAGCAGTACTTC; CDR3 protein: CASSLNPALAGGHYEQYF
V gene: TRBV4-1; J gene: TRBJ1-1; clone size: few; D gene: -; CDR3 DNA: TGCGCCAGCAGCCAGACCAGGTTTCGGAACCGGAACACTGAAGCTTTCTTT; CDR3 protein: CASSQTRFRNRNTEAFF
V gene: TRBV20-1; J gene: TRBJ2-5; clone size: -; D gene: -; CDR3 DNA: TGCAGTGCTTTCGGGGCCCAAGAGACCCAGTACTTC; CDR3 protein: CSAFGAQETQYF
V gene: TRBV10-1; J gene: TRBJ2-4; clone size: many; D gene: TRBD1; CDR3 DNA: TGCGCCAGCAGTGATAGGGAGCAGGGGGACAACATTCAGTACTTC; CDR3 protein: CASSDREQGDNIQYF
V gene: TRBV10-3; J gene: TRBJ2-2; clone size: many; D gene: -; CDR3 DNA: TGTGCCATCAGTGAGCCCACCGGGGAGCTGTTTTTT; CDR3 protein: CAISEPTGELFF
V gene: TRBV7-9; J gene: TRBJ1-1; clone size: -; D gene: -; CDR3 DNA: TGTGCCAGCGTCGCTGGGGGCACTGAAGCTTTCTTT; CDR3 protein: CASVAGGTEAFF